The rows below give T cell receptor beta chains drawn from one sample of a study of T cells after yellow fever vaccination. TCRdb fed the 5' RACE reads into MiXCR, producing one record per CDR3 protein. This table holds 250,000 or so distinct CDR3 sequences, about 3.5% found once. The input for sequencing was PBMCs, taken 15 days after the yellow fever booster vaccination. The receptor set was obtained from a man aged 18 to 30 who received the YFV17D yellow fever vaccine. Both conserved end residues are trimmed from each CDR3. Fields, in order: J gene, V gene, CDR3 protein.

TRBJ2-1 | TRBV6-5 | ASRGDINEQF
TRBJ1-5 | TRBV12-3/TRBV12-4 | ASRPQGDNQPQH
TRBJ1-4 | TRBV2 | ASSGPGTTNEKLF
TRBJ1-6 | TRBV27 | ASSLGSQPPLH
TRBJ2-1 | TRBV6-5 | ASSSASGGYNEQF
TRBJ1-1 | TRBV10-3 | AITQQEGTEAF
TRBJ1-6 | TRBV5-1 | ASSYKGRGTYNSPLH
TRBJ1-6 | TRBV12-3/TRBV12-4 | ASSLALGVSTPGNSPLH
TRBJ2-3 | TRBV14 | ASSQLADTQY
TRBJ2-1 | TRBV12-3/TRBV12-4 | ASSPGLGEQF
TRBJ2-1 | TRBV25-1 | ASSDPSGGHNEQF
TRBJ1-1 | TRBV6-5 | ASSYSTLGVTEAF
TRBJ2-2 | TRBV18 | ASSPIRGQNTGELF
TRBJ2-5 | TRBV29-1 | SVDRGGETQY
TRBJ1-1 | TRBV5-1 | ASSLTGGYTEAF
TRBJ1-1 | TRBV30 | AWSALQRFLQNTEAF
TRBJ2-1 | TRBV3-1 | ASSQRFRFASQAGEQF
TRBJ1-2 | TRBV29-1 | SVAAEAYGYT
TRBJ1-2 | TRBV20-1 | SAADRNYGYT
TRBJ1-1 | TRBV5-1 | ASRSLGTMNTEAF
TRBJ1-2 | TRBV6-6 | ASSYPSAPNYGYT
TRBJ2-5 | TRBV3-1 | ASSLQSVPETQY
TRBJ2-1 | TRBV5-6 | ASSGVAGDSYNEQF
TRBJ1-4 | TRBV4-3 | ASSQDVTGGKEKLF
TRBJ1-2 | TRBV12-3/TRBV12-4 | ASRRQGNYGYT
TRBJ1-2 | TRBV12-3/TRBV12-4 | ASSFSVDYGYT
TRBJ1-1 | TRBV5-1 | ASSSPRDRNLNTEAF
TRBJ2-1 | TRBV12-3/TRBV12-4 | ASSQLGSRRSYNEQF